This T cell receptor beta chain is drawn from a study of blood T cells in healthy people across ages. In its sample, this clonotype was seen many times. This CDR3 has 11 residues. The V and J ends lost 6 bases and 5 bases respectively, with 6 bases between them. Together with a sample-barcoded 5' primer, a J-beta primer mix was included in a second PCR lasting about 6 to 11 cycles. Each CDR3 protein is one row after TCRdb ran MiXCR on the 5' RACE reads. Of 950,000 to 1,200,000 distinct CDR3 sequences in the sample, roughly two fifths were seen once. This sequence was found in a man aged 18 to 35 in good health. This chain links TRBV12-3 or TRBV12-4 with TRBJ2-3; D call uncertain. Sequencing was performed on blood. The CDR3 bases are TGTGCCAGCAGGTCTGTAGATACGCAGTATTTT. Its translation: CASRSVDTQYF.